This T cell receptor (beta chain) was sequenced for a study of control samples from healthy donors and cancer patients. Using immunoSEQ multiplex PCR, the repertoire was profiled, and TCRdb retains in-frame clones only, with some absent. Of 100,000 to 150,000 clones detected, roughly 84% appear once; the ten largest clones hold around 9%. After removal of 1 base from V and 4 bases from J, the junction contained 6 bases not matched to a gene. CDR1 LGHNA and CDR2 YSLEER come from the germline V gene. The CDR3 has 16 residues. Sequenced material: blood. The rearrangement uses TRBV4-3 and TRBJ2-2; 7 bases match TRBD2. The sequence came from a man between 40 and 49 years old in good health. In nucleotides, the CDR3 is TGCGCCAGCAGCCAAGGACGGGGGGTCCTCACCGGGGAGCTGTTTTTT. It codes for CASSQGRGVLTGELFF.